The 27 T cell receptor beta chains listed next were all sequenced from one sample in a study of T cell repertoires in cytomegalovirus infection. TCRdb analysed the reads with MiXCR anew, one entry per CDR3 protein. The table shows 150,000 to 200,000 distinct CDR3 sequences, with 28% occurring only once. The sample consisted of PBMCs. The origin of the receptors is a human donor in good health (CMV status not recorded). Some clones in this sample may be carry-over from other donors' samples.

The V and J genes are TRBV7-2 and TRBJ2-5, with a possible D match to TRBD2 (6 bases). V gave up 5 bases and J gave up 2 bases, with 15 bases separating them. Germline V gene lookup returns CDR1 SGHTA and CDR2 FQGNSA. This CDR3 region has 15 residues. CDR3 sequence (DNA): TGTGCCAGCAGCCCTCAGAGACTAGGGCAAGAGACCCAGTACTTC. Translated: CASSPQRLGQETQYF.

The chain combines TRBV30 with TRBJ2-5, with D perhaps being TRBD1 or TRBD2 (5 bases each). Germline values: CDR1 GTSNPN, CDR2 SVGIG (reference sequence). The CDR3 has 12 residues. The ends were cut back, 3 bases at V and 3 bases at J, with 8 bases in the middle. The CDR3: CAWRGVKETQYF. As DNA, the CDR3 is TGTGCCTGGAGGGGGGTGAAAGAGACCCAGTACTTC.

The chain links TRBV5-1 to TRBJ1-5; 7 bases align to TRBD1. Germline CDR1 and CDR2: SGHRS and YFSETQ. The CDR3 runs 18 residues. V was pared by 0 bases and J by 3 bases, with 12 bases of the junction left unmatched. CDR3 residues: CASSLGGDREDNNQPQHF. The CDR3 DNA follows: TGCGCCAGCAGCTTGGGTGGTGACAGGGAGGATAACAATCAGCCCCAGCATTTT.

This clonotype was observed a few times. The chain joins TRBV12-3 or TRBV12-4 to TRBJ2-7; maybe TRBD2 (6 bases). The V end was cut by 1 base, the J end by 5 bases, with 18 bases between. The CDR3 spans 16 residues. Here the CDR3 reads CASSLVPGGEYDEQYF. DNA for the CDR3: TGTGCCAGCAGTTTAGTTCCAGGCGGGGAGTATGACGAGCAGTACTTC.

This clonotype was counted many times. This chain links TRBV7-8 with TRBJ1-1; 8 bases are a match to TRBD1. This CDR3 spans 17 amino acids. Germline-derived CDR1 and CDR2 are SGHVS and FQNEAQ. Trimming removed 3 bases from V and 2 bases from J; junction bases left unmatched: 11. For the CDR3, the DNA is TGTGCCAGCAGCTTTCGATTCGGGACAGGAGATAACACTGAAGCTTTCTTT. It encodes CASSFRFGTGDNTEAFF.

The chain is built from TRBV3-1 and TRBJ2-7, with a possible D match to TRBD1 (6 bases). Germline loops: CDR1 LGHDT, CDR2 YNNKEL (reference sequence). With 1 base removed from V and 6 bases from J, the gap between germline ends came to 13 bases. CDR3 length equals 14 residues. Here the CDR3 DNA reads TGTGCCAGCAGCCAAGGCGTGGGACATGGCGAGCAGTACTTC. It codes for CASSQGVGHGEQYF.

This clonotype was seen only a few times. At one end the junction does not follow the germline gene, possibly because of a read error. The rearrangement uses TRBV2 and TRBJ2-1; D gene ambiguous. The V gene's germline CDR1 is SNHLY and CDR2 FYNNEI. The CDR3 is 11 amino acids. In DNA form, the CDR3 reads TGTGCCACCAGTGAAGATAGAGAGCAGTTCTTC. It encodes CATSEDREQFF.

The chain recombines TRBV29-1 with TRBJ1-1, with TRBD1 as a possible D gene (6 bases). This CDR3 contains 14 residues. Trimming removed 7 bases from V and 1 base from J, with 16 bases in between. Germline V gene lookup returns CDR1 SQVTM and CDR2 ANQGSEA. In DNA, the CDR3 is TGCAGCGCAGTAGGAGGGACACAGAACACTGAAGCTTTCTTT. It codes for CSAVGGTQNTEAFF. Variable domain in full (rest from reference TRBV29-1 and TRBJ1-1): SAVISQKPSRDICQRGTSLTIQCQVDSQVTMMFWYRQQPGQSLTLIATANQGSEATYESGFVIDKFPISRPNLTFSTLTVSNMSPEDSSIYLCSAVGGTQNTEAFFGQGTRLTVV.

The chain has TRBV6-1 and TRBJ2-7; D unresolved. The CDR3 loop spans 12 amino acids. Per germline, CDR1 MNHNS and CDR2 SASEGT. Trimming removed 2 bases from V and 2 bases from J, with 4 bases in between. CDR3 DNA sequence: TGTGCCAGCAGTGAACTAACCTACGAGCAGTACTTC. This codes for CASSELTYEQYF.

CDR3 region: CASSRFERSSTDTQYF. DNA for the CDR3: TGTGCCAGCAGCCGATTCGAAAGATCTAGCACAGATACGCAGTATTTT. This chain links TRBV11-2 with TRBJ2-3; D unclear. Germline V gene lookup returns CDR1 SGHAT and CDR2 FQNNGV. This CDR3 region has 16 residues. Trimming removed 5 bases at V and 0 bases at J, with 15 bases between.

The chain joins TRBV3-1 to TRBJ1-3; D is ambiguous. Trimming removed 2 bases from V and 6 bases from J, with 5 bases in between. Germline V gives CDR1 LGHDT, CDR2 YNNKEL (reference sequence). The CDR3 extends over 12 amino acids. The CDR3 spells CASSQPPNTIYF. In DNA form, the CDR3 reads TGTGCCAGCAGCCAACCCCCAAACACCATATATTTT.

Ten or more counts support this clonotype. The gene calls are TRBV6-6 and TRBJ2-5, with D possibly TRBD1 on 7 matching bases. The CDR3 has 14 amino acids. Germline-derived CDR1 and CDR2 are MNHNY and SVGAGI (reference sequence). The ends were cut back, 2 bases at V and 4 bases at J, with 11 bases in the middle. The CDR3 sequence is CASSYGGGGETQYF. CDR3 coding DNA: TGTGCCAGCAGTTACGGAGGGGGCGGAGAGACCCAGTACTTC.

The rearrangement uses TRBV7-2 and TRBJ2-3, with D maybe TRBD2 (7 bases). CDR1 and CDR2 (germline): SGHTA, FQGNSA. The CDR3 loop spans 17 amino acids. The germline V and J ends were trimmed by 4 bases and 3 bases, with 20 bases remaining between them. CDR3 coding DNA: TGTGCCAGCAGCTGGAGTTTGGAGGGGGGGCCTACAGATACGCAGTATTTT. This codes for CASSWSLEGGPTDTQYF. Full variable domain (outside the CDR3, taken from reference TRBV7-2 and TRBJ2-3): GAGVSQSPSNKVTEKGKDVELRCDPISGHTALYWYRQSLGQGLEFLIYFQGNSAPDKSGLPSDRFSAERTGGSVSTLTIQRTQQEDSAVYLCASSWSLEGGPTDTQYFGPGTRLTVL.

This clonotype showed up just a few times. The chain combines TRBV7-2 with TRBJ2-5, with D possibly being TRBD1 (5 bases). CDR3 size: 14 residues. The V gene's germline CDR1 is SGHTA and CDR2 FQGNSA. V was clipped by 5 bases and J by 1 base, with 11 bases between them. CDR3 DNA: TGTGCCAGCAGCCCACAGGATGGCCAAGAGACCCAGTACTTC. Amino acid sequence: CASSPQDGQETQYF.

There are a few counts of this clonotype. The V gene is TRBV2, the J gene TRBJ1-2; 7 bases agree with TRBD1. The CDR3 covers 13 residues. CDR1 is SNHLY and CDR2 is FYNNEI in the germline V gene. The V and J ends lost 5 bases and 6 bases, in that order; junction bases with no gene match: 6. The CDR3 is CASSSTGDHGYTF. Written as DNA, the CDR3 is TGTGCCAGCAGTTCTACAGGGGACCATGGCTACACCTTC.

A few counts support this clonotype. The chain's CDR3 is CASCQRQGEDGYTF. Here the CDR3 DNA reads TGTGCCAGCTGCCAACGACAGGGGGAGGATGGCTACACCTTC. V gene TRBV7-3 combines with J gene TRBJ1-2; TRBD1 matches at 9 bases. Germline lookup yields CDR1 SGHTA and CDR2 FQGTGA. The CDR3 extends over 14 amino acids. The ends lost 8 bases at V and 6 bases at J; junction bases unmatched: 10. Based on the CDR3 plus reference TRBV7-3 and TRBJ1-2, the full variable domain is GAGVSQTPSNKVTEKGKYVELRCDPISGHTALYWYRQSLGQGPEFLIYFQGTGAADDSGLPNDRFFAVRPEGSVSTLKIQRTERGDSAVYLCASCQRQGEDGYTFGSGTRLTVV.

There are a few counts of this clonotype. A read error may account for a junction end that differs from germline. The chain joins TRBV12-3 or TRBV12-4 to TRBJ2-3; no firm D call. The CDR3 is made up of 13 amino acids. CDR3 bases: TGTGCTAGCAGCTTAGCTGGGGAAGATACGCAGTATTTT. This codes for CASSLAGEDTQYF.

This clonotype was counted ten times or more. The chain joins TRBV12-3 or TRBV12-4 to TRBJ1-4; no definite D call. V lost 2 bases and J 7 bases, leaving 5 bases between the germline ends. This CDR3 contains 12 residues. CDR3 bases: TGTGCCAGCAGTTTAAAAGTTGAAAAACTGTTTTTT. Its translation: CASSLKVEKLFF.

This clonotype was observed a handful of times. This rearrangement joins TRBV20-1 to TRBJ2-5, with 7 bases fitting TRBD1. The V gene's germline CDR1 is DFQATT and CDR2 SNEGSKA (reference sequence). The CDR3 extends over 14 amino acids. The V gene end was trimmed by 2 bases and the J gene end by 3 bases; junction bases not matched to a gene: 6. The DNA of the CDR3 is TGCAGTGCTAGACCTGGACAGGCCGAAGAGACCCAGTACTTC. Its protein product is CSARPGQAEETQYF.

Points on this clonotype: A much larger clone differs by one base, so this may be a read error. V is TRBV7-8 and J is TRBJ1-1; TRBD1 might be the D (6 bases). The CDR3 has 15 residues. Germline-derived CDR1 and CDR2 are SGHVS and FQNEAQ. The CDR3 nucleotides read TGTGACAGCAGCCTAGTGTCAGGGGCGAACACTGAAGCTTTCTTT. It specifies CDSSLVSGANTEAFF.

There are many counts of this clonotype. The chain has TRBV7-2 and TRBJ1-4; TRBD1 matches 7 bases. Germline V gives CDR1 SGHTA, CDR2 FQGNSA. This CDR3 is 16 amino acids long. With V trimmed by 4 bases and J by 5 bases, 10 bases remained unmatched. The CDR3 here is CASSYGTVSRNEKLFF. For the CDR3, the DNA is TGTGCCAGCAGCTACGGGACAGTCTCTCGAAATGAAAAACTGTTTTTT. The full variable domain, its missing parts supplied by reference TRBV7-2 and TRBJ1-4, is GAGVSQSPSNKVTEKGKDVELRCDPISGHTALYWYRQSLGQGLEFLIYFQGNSAPDKSGLPSDRFSAERTGGSVSTLTIQRTQQEDSAVYLCASSYGTVSRNEKLFFGSGTQLSVL.

The chain is built from TRBV18 and TRBJ2-3; possibly TRBD2 for D (6 bases). Germline CDR1 and CDR2: KGHSH and LQKENI. CDR3 size: 16 residues. V was shortened by 6 bases and J by 1 base, with 17 bases between the two germline ends. The CDR3 nucleotides read TGTGCCAGCTCCCCCAACACCTTAGCGGGCACAGATACGCAGTATTTT. This encodes CASSPNTLAGTDTQYF.

This clonotype showed up just a few times. This sequence joins TRBV20-1 and TRBJ2-1; 10 positions agree with TRBD1. The CDR3 extends over 15 amino acids. Germline trimming cut 3 bases from V and 6 bases from J; bases unmatched to any gene: 8. Germline V gene sequence: CDR1 DFQATT, CDR2 SNEGSKA (reference sequence). The CDR3 DNA is TGCAGTGCTAGCTCCGGGACAGGGGCCATCAATGAGCAGTTCTTC. Protein sequence: CSASSGTGAINEQFF.

This clonotype has just a few counts. The chain combines TRBV12-3 or TRBV12-4 with TRBJ2-3; D may be TRBD1 or TRBD2 (8 bases each). Between the trimmed V and J ends, which lost 4 bases and 5 bases, there was a span of 22 bases. The CDR3 is 17 residues long. The CDR3 loop reads CASSWRIGGGTGDTQYF. CDR3 DNA sequence: TGTGCCAGCAGTTGGCGGATTGGCGGGGGGACAGGAGATACGCAGTATTTT.

This clonotype was picked up a small number of times. The rearrangement joins TRBV9 to TRBJ1-6; 8 positions agree with TRBD1. Germline V gives CDR1 SGDLS, CDR2 YYNGEE. Trimming cost V 6 bases and J 7 bases; bases outside gene matches: 9. The CDR3 consists of 15 residues. CDR3 in DNA: TGTGCCAGCACCGAGGGGGCAGGGGGCAATTCACCCCTCCACTTT. Amino acid sequence: CASTEGAGGNSPLHF.

This clonotype turned up a few times. The chain carries TRBV11-3 and TRBJ2-2, with D perhaps TRBD1 or TRBD2 (5 bases each). This CDR3 has 15 amino acids. CDR1 SGHNT and CDR2 YENEEA come from the germline V gene. The V end lost 2 bases, the J end lost 4 bases, and 11 bases lay between the germline ends. The CDR3 DNA reads as TGTGCCAGCAGCTTATTGTCGGGGACCACCGGGGAGCTGTTTTTT. It specifies CASSLLSGTTGELFF.

This clonotype has only a few counts. The chain links TRBV7-2 to TRBJ2-6, with D hard to call. Trimming removed 1 base from V and 2 bases from J, with 6 bases in between. CDR1 and CDR2 (germline): SGHTA, FQGNSA. CDR3 size: 15 residues. The CDR3 nucleotides are TGTGCCAGCAGCTTAGAGGGTCCTGGGGCCAACGTCCTGACTTTC. As protein: CASSLEGPGANVLTF.